This is a list of T cell receptor beta chains from one sample in a study of OX40 agonist ivuxolimab in advanced cancers. Assay: immunoSEQ multiplex PCR; the TCRdb copy retains only in-frame clones and omits some. The repertoire includes some 90,000 clones, about nine tenths of them detected once, and 0.3% to 0.35% sits in the top ten. The material sequenced was CD4+ or CD8+ T cells sorted from blood, taken in a trial of the OX40 agonist ivuxolimab. Receptors originate from an adult with an advanced solid tumor such as melanoma, head and neck, liver or kidney cancer. CDR3s include the opening cysteine and the closing phenylalanine or tryptophan.

V: TRBV5-4; J: TRBJ1-1; CDR3: CASSRDSNMNTEAFF
V: TRBV7-2; J: TRBJ1-4; CDR3: CASSLVRGAGEKLFF
V: TRBV19; J: TRBJ1-4; CDR3: CARNPRGIYGRATNEKLFF
V: TRBV6-1; J: TRBJ2-7; CDR3: CASSEAGIGQYF
V: TRBV10-1; J: TRBJ2-2; CDR3: CASSEGQRNTGELFF
V: TRBV6-1; J: TRBJ1-5; CDR3: CASSSTGVNQPQHF
V: TRBV9; J: TRBJ1-2; CDR3: CASSVPTGVSYTF
V: TRBV14; J: TRBJ2-7; CDR3: CASSQVGGQKDEQYF
V: TRBV7-9; J: TRBJ1-2; CDR3: CASPGYTF
V: TRBV5-1; J: TRBJ2-3; CDR3: CASSRGLAGASDTQYF
V: TRBV19; J: TRBJ1-2; CDR3: CASSWVGSQSF
V: TRBV6-1; J: TRBJ1-5; CDR3: CASSELQGSGLHQPQHF
V: TRBV5-1; J: TRBJ2-7; CDR3: CASSLRVLSYEQYF
V: TRBV5-1; J: TRBJ2-3; CDR3: CASSLYSGGADTQYF
V: TRBV28; J: TRBJ1-4; CDR3: CASRRNEKLFF
V: TRBV6-5; J: TRBJ1-6; CDR3: CASRLRSANSPLHF
V: TRBV6-5; J: TRBJ1-1; CDR3: CASLKNPGNTEAFF
V: TRBV21-1; J: TRBJ2-7; CDR3: CASSPRRFSHEQYF
V: TRBV5-1; J: TRBJ2-6; CDR3: CASSLEDGSSGANVLTF
V: TRBV11-2; J: TRBJ2-2; CDR3: CASSWDRGHTGELFF
V: TRBV5-5; J: TRBJ1-4; CDR3: CASRPPGQGNEKLFF
V: TRBV18; J: TRBJ2-3; CDR3: CASSPLGGGGSTDTQYF
V: TRBV28; J: TRBJ1-2; CDR3: CASSLPAYGYTF
V: TRBV5-6; J: TRBJ1-6; CDR3: CASSLRGVSNSPLHF
V: TRBV5-4; J: TRBJ2-7; CDR3: CASSFDVAETYEQYF
V: TRBV6-1; J: TRBJ2-7; CDR3: CASSDGGGYEQYF
V: TRBV7-6; J: TRBJ1-3; CDR3: CASRTRGSGNTIYF
V: TRBV5-4; J: TRBJ1-6; CDR3: CASSPGQGGSPLHF
V: TRBV19; J: TRBJ2-2; CDR3: CASTRTGGTTGELFF
V: TRBV4-3; J: TRBJ1-2; CDR3: CASSQPGQALYGYTF
V: TRBV2; J: TRBJ1-2; CDR3: CASTPAILSNYGYTF
V: TRBV5-5; J: TRBJ2-3; CDR3: CASSLDGADTQYF
V: TRBV5-1; J: TRBJ1-1; CDR3: CASSLFMNTEAFF
V: TRBV7-2; J: TRBJ1-6; CDR3: CASSFWDSYSPLHF
V: TRBV11-2; J: TRBJ1-3; CDR3: CASSLAPSQTSGNTIYF
V: TRBV9; J: TRBJ1-6; CDR3: CASSVGRRSVVNSPLHF
V: TRBV5-4; J: TRBJ2-1; CDR3: CASSESRGSYNEQFF
V: TRBV7-2; J: TRBJ1-5; CDR3: CASSFKGQGPVLQPQHF
V: TRBV6-1; J: TRBJ2-7; CDR3: CASMGGGSVYEQYF
V: TRBV7-2; J: TRBJ2-3; CDR3: CASSLDKAAGGLSTQYF
V: TRBV27; J: TRBJ2-7; CDR3: CASIHRPSGTGDYEQYF
V: TRBV13; J: TRBJ1-2; CDR3: CASTPWGRVRGYTF
V: TRBV7-9; J: TRBJ1-2; CDR3: CASSLGTGRGYTF
V: TRBV20-1; J: TRBJ1-2; CDR3: CSARLNYGYTF
V: TRBV25-1; J: TRBJ1-5; CDR3: CASSGQGTYQPQHF
V: TRBV30; J: TRBJ2-1; CDR3: CAWSLDQYNEQFF
V: TRBV11-3; J: TRBJ1-1; CDR3: CASSLEGRTEAFF
V: TRBV7-9; J: TRBJ1-5; CDR3: CASSLAPGGGYSNQPQHF
V: TRBV30; J: TRBJ1-3; CDR3: CAWSVLGTASKF
V: TRBV4-3; J: TRBJ1-4; CDR3: CASSQDLAGGRTNEKLFF
V: TRBV19; J: TRBJ2-3; CDR3: CASSMAGGGTDTQYF
V: TRBV11-2; J: TRBJ2-2; CDR3: CASSLVSTGELFF
V: TRBV15; J: TRBJ2-7; CDR3: CATSPIRDRSGEQYF
V: TRBV14; J: TRBJ2-5; CDR3: CASSQVRTIQETQYF
V: TRBV19; J: TRBJ1-2; CDR3: CASSTLGRVGYTF